A selection of T cell receptor beta chains follows, all from one sample in a study of blood T cells in healthy people across ages. Using its own MiXCR run on the 5' RACE reads, TCRdb lists one record per CDR3 protein. The table has 1 million or so distinct CDR3 sequences, 20% to 25% seen once; the top ten hold 0.75%. These data were likewise used in another study, on T cells of mothers and their children.

The sequenced sample consisted of blood. Receptor source: a girl aged 2 to 10 in good health. Each CDR3 is given without its conserved first and last residue. The D gene is left open where the match is weak. Clone size is stated in some rows and not others, as once, few, many or a class when expanded.

clone size: NA
V gene: TRBV9
D gene: NA
CDR3 protein: ASSVDSSQETQY

clone size: NA
V gene: TRBV7-9
D gene: TRBD1
CDR3 protein: ASSRRDRGQETQY

clone size: few
V gene: TRBV20-1
D gene: TRBD1
CDR3 protein: SAPPGQTQETQY

clone size: NA
V gene: TRBV4-2
D gene: NA
CDR3 protein: ASSQSDSERETQY

clone size: NA
V gene: TRBV7-6
D gene: NA
CDR3 protein: ASTKGQHGDTGELF

clone size: NA
V gene: TRBV2
D gene: NA
CDR3 protein: ASSVTARL

clone size: few
V gene: TRBV28
D gene: NA
CDR3 protein: ASSSLRGRSYEQY

clone size: NA
V gene: TRBV29-1
D gene: NA
CDR3 protein: SVVGVLAPSSYEQY

clone size: few
V gene: TRBV7-8
D gene: NA
CDR3 protein: ASSLQGMHEQF

clone size: NA
V gene: TRBV5-4
D gene: NA
CDR3 protein: ASSLDRLGEF

clone size: NA
V gene: TRBV19
D gene: NA
CDR3 protein: ACKRNTEAF

clone size: few
V gene: TRBV28
D gene: NA
CDR3 protein: ASKQGPRGLF

clone size: few
V gene: TRBV29-1
D gene: NA
CDR3 protein: SVEPTPGGYT

clone size: few
V gene: TRBV5-1
D gene: NA
CDR3 protein: ASSDGTDTQSIQY

clone size: few
V gene: TRBV7-9
D gene: NA
CDR3 protein: ASSLKNENTQY

clone size: few
V gene: TRBV9
D gene: NA
CDR3 protein: ASSVEQGTQY

clone size: NA
V gene: TRBV5-6
D gene: TRBD1
CDR3 protein: ASSPGQDNNEQF

clone size: many
V gene: TRBV6-5
D gene: NA
CDR3 protein: ASSYGTSYEQY

clone size: NA
V gene: TRBV5-1
D gene: TRBD2
CDR3 protein: ASQTSGYNEQF

clone size: few
V gene: TRBV14
D gene: TRBD1
CDR3 protein: ASSAWDRGYEQY

clone size: NA
V gene: TRBV6-6
D gene: TRBD2
CDR3 protein: ASSYTSTSGVETQY

clone size: few
V gene: TRBV15
D gene: NA
CDR3 protein: ATSRVGQFNEKLF

clone size: NA
V gene: TRBV7-2
D gene: NA
CDR3 protein: ASSLGPPEGYNSPLH

clone size: NA
V gene: TRBV7-2
D gene: NA
CDR3 protein: ASSPNLLYGATNEKLF

clone size: NA
V gene: TRBV7-9
D gene: NA
CDR3 protein: ASSSSDDERSEQY

clone size: few
V gene: TRBV5-1
D gene: TRBD1
CDR3 protein: ASSLGGWAKGNEQF

clone size: few
V gene: TRBV4-1
D gene: NA
CDR3 protein: ASSPRLEGNQPQH

clone size: few
V gene: TRBV20-1
D gene: TRBD1
CDR3 protein: SAVDRGWDSGGYT

clone size: NA
V gene: TRBV7-6
D gene: TRBD1
CDR3 protein: ASSSGQVPEQY

clone size: few
V gene: TRBV9
D gene: TRBD1
CDR3 protein: ASSVTGVNEAF

clone size: few
V gene: TRBV7-2
D gene: NA
CDR3 protein: ASSLAGALH

clone size: many
V gene: TRBV25-1
D gene: NA
CDR3 protein: ASSEGQTYQPQH

clone size: NA
V gene: TRBV19
D gene: NA
CDR3 protein: ASSISLGSDTIY

clone size: NA
V gene: TRBV7-2
D gene: NA
CDR3 protein: ASSGEEIPSYEQY

clone size: few
V gene: TRBV25-1
D gene: NA
CDR3 protein: ASSDRLLVNNEQF

clone size: few
V gene: TRBV29-1
D gene: TRBD1
CDR3 protein: SVHLGQDQETQY

clone size: few
V gene: TRBV27
D gene: NA
CDR3 protein: ASSLIYNTEAF

clone size: NA
V gene: TRBV6-2/TRBV6-3
D gene: TRBD2
CDR3 protein: ASSSRGGFDEQF

clone size: NA
V gene: TRBV24-1
D gene: TRBD2
CDR3 protein: ATSDLAGGGEQF

clone size: few
V gene: TRBV5-1
D gene: TRBD2
CDR3 protein: ASSPGLDTDTQY

clone size: NA
V gene: TRBV10-3
D gene: NA
CDR3 protein: AISNREPEAF

clone size: few
V gene: TRBV29-1
D gene: NA
CDR3 protein: SVESTSEWNYGYT